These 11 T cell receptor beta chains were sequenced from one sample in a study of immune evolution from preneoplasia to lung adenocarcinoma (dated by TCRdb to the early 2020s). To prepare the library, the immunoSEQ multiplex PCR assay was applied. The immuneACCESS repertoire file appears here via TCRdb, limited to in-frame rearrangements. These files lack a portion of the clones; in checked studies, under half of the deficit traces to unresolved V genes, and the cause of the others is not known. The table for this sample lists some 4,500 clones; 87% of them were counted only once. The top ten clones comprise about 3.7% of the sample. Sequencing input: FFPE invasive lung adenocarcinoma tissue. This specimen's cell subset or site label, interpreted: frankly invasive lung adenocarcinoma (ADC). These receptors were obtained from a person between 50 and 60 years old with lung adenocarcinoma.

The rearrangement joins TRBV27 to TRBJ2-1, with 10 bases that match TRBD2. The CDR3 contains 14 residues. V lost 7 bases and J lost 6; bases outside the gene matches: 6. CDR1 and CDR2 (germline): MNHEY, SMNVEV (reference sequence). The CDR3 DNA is TGTGCCAGCACTCGAGGACTAGCGGCCAATGAGCAGTTCTTC. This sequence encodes CASTRGLAANEQFF.

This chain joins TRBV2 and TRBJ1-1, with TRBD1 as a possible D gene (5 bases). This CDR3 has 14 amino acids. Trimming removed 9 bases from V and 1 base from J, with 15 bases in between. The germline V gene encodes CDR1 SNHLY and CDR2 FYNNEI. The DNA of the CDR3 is TGTGCCAGTAGGACCAGGGCGGCGAACACTGAAGCTTTCTTT. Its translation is CASRTRAANTEAFF.

The CDR3 loop is CASSGQGTREKLFF. The CDR3, as DNA: TGTGCCAGCAGCGGACAGGGCACTCGGGAAAAACTGTTTTTT. V and J are TRBV4-2 and TRBJ1-4, with 8 bases fitting TRBD1. This CDR3 is 14 amino acids long. Trimming at V came to 5 bases and at J to 8 bases, leaving 7 bases not matched to a gene. The V gene's germline CDR1 is LGHNA and CDR2 YNFKEQ.

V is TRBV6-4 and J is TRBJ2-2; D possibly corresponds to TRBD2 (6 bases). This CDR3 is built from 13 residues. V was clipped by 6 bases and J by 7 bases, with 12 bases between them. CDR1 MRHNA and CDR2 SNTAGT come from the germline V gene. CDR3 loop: CASSTGVVGELFF. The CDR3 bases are TGTGCCAGCAGCACGGGGGTTGTCGGGGAGCTGTTTTTT.

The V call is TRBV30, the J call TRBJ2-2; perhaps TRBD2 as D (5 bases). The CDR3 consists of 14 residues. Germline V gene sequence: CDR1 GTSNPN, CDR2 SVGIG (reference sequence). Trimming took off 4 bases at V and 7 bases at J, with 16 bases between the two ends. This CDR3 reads CAWTIKSGSGELFF. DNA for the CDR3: TGTGCCTGGACCATAAAGTCGGGAAGCGGGGAGCTGTTTTTT.

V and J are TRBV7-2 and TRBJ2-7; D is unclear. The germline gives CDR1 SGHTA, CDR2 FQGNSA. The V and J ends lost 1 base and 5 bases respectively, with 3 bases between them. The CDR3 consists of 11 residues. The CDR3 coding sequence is TGTGCCAGCAGCTTAGAGGACGAGCAGTACTTC. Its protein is CASSLEDEQYF.

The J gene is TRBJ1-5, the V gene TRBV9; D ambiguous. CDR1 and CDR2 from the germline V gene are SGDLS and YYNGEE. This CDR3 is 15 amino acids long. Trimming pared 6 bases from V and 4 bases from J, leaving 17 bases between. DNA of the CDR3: TGTGCCAGCATGACCCCGGGCCTATTAAATCAGCCCCAGCATTTT. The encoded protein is CASMTPGLLNQPQHF. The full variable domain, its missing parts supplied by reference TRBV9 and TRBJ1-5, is DSGVTQTPKHLITATGQRVTLRCSPRSGDLSVYWYQQSLDQGLQFLIQYYNGEERAKGNILERFSAQQFPDLHSELNLSSLELGDSALYFCASMTPGLLNQPQHFGDGTRLSIL.

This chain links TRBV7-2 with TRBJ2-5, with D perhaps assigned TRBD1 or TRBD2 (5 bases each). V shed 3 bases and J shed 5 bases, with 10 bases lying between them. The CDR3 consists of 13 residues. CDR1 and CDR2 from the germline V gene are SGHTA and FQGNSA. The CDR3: CASSFRWGETQYF. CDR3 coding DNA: TGTGCCAGCAGCTTCAGGTGGGGGGAGACCCAGTACTTC.

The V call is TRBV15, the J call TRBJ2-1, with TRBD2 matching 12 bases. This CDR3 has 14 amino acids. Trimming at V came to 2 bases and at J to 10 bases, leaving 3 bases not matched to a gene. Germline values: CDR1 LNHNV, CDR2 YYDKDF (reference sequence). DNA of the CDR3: TGTGCCACCAGCAGACTAGCGGGAGGGCAAGAGCAGTTCTTC. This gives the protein CATSRLAGGQEQFF. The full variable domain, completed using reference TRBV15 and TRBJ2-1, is DAMVIQNPRYQVTQFGKPVTLSCSQTLNHNVMYWYQQKSSQAPKLLFHYYDKDFNNEADTPDNFQSRRPNTSFCFLDIRSPGLGDTAMYLCATSRLAGGQEQFFGPGTRLTVL.

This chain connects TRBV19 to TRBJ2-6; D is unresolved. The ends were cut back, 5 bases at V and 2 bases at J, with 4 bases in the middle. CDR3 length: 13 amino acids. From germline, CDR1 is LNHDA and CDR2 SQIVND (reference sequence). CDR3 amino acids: CASSVTGANVLTF. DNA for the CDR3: TGTGCCAGTAGTGTTACTGGGGCCAACGTCCTGACTTTC.

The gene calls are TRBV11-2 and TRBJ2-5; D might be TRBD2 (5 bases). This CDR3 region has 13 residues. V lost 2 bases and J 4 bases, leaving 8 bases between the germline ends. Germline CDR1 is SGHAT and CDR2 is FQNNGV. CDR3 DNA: TGTGCCAGCAGCTTATCTAGCAGAGAGACCCAGTACTTC. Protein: CASSLSSRETQYF.